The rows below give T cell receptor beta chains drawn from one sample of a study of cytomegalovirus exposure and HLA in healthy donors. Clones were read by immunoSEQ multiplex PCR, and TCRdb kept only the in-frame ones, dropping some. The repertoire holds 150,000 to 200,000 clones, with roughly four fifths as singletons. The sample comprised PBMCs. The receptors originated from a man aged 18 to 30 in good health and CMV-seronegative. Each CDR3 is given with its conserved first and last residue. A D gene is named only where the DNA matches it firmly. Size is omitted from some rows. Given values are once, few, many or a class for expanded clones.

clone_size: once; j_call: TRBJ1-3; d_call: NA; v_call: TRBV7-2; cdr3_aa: CASSSQPGGRPGNTIYF; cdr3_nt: TGTGCCAGCAGCTCCCAGCCGGGGGGCCGCCCTGGAAACACCATATATTTT
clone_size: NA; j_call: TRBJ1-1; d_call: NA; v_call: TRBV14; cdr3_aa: CASSQRTGGIVGTEAFF; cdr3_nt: TGTGCCAGCAGCCAGCGTACGGGGGGTATCGTAGGCACTGAAGCTTTCTTT
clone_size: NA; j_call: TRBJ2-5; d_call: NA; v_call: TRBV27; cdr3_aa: CASSLSMAETQYF; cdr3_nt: TGTGCCAGCAGTTTATCGATGGCCGAGACCCAGTACTTC
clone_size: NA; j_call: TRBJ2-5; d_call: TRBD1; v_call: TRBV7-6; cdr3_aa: CASSQRGTGQETQYF; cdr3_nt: TGTGCCAGCAGCCAACGAGGGACAGGGCAAGAGACCCAGTACTTC
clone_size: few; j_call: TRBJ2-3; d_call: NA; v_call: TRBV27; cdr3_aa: CASSQGAVGTDTQYF; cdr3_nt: TGTGCCAGCAGTCAAGGGGCCGTTGGCACAGATACGCAGTATTTT
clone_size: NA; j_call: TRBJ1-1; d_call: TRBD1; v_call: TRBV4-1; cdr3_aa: CASSRQGNTEAFF; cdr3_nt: TGCGCCAGCAGCCGACAGGGAAACACTGAAGCTTTCTTT
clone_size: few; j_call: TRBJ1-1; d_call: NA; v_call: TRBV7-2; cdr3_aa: CASSFTGFTEAFF; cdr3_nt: TGTGCCAGCAGCTTTACAGGATTCACTGAAGCTTTCTTT
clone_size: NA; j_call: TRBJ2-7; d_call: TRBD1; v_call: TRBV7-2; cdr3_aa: CASSPGQGAFNEQYF; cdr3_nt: TGTGCCAGCAGCCCGGGACAGGGGGCTTTCAACGAGCAGTACTTC
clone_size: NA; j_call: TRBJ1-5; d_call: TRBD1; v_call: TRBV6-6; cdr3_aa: CASRGGDGGNQPQHF; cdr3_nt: TGTGCCAGCAGAGGGGGCGACGGGGGCAATCAGCCCCAGCATTTT
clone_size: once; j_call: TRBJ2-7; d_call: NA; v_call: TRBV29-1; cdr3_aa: CSVGARAYEQYF; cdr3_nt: TGCAGCGTTGGGGCCAGAGCCTACGAGCAGTACTTC
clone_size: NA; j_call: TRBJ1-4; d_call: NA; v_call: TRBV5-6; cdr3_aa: CASSLWGREAEKLFF; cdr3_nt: TGTGCCAGCAGCTTATGGGGCAGGGAGGCTGAAAAACTGTTTTTT
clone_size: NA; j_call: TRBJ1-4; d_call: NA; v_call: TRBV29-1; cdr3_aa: CSAEVGEKLFF; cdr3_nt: TGCAGCGCAGAGGTCGGCGAAAAACTGTTTTTT
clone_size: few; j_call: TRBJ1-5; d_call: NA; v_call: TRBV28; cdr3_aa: CASSAQSRFQPQHF; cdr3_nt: TGTGCCAGCAGTGCCCAAAGCCGTTTTCAGCCCCAGCATTTT
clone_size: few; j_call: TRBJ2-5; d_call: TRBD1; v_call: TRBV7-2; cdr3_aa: CASSRQGGIGETQYF; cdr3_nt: TGTGCCAGCAGCCGGCAAGGGGGCATAGGAGAGACCCAGTACTTC
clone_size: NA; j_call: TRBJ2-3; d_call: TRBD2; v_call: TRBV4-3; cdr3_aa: CASSQEYGGATDTQYF; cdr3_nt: TGCGCCAGCAGCCAAGAATACGGGGGGGCAACAGATACGCAGTATTTT
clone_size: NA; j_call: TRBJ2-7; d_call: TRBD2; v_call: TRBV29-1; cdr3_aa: CSVGTSGNLEEQYF; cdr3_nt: TGCAGCGTAGGGACTAGCGGGAATTTAGAGGAGCAGTACTTC
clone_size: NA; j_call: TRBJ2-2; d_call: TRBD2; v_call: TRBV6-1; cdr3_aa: CASSEAWTRSYTGELFF; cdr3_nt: TGTGCCAGCAGTGAAGCGTGGACTAGATCCTACACCGGGGAGCTGTTTTTT
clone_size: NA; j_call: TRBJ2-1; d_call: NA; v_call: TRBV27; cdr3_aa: CASSTGLARDLLSYNEQFF; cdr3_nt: TGTGCCAGCAGTACAGGACTGGCTAGGGACTTACTCTCCTACAATGAGCAGTTCTTC